The 29 T cell receptor beta chains presented below share a single source sample, sequenced in a study of identifying expanded T cells in peripheral blood. Profiling relied on immunoSEQ multiplex PCR, and the TCRdb table lists in-frame clones only, not all of them. In the table there are more than 95,000 clones, approximately 80% of which are singletons. Sequencing was carried out using blood. The receptors come from a person aged 18 to 75 in good health.

This rearrangement joins TRBV10-3 to TRBJ2-7, with 9 bases lining up with TRBD1. This CDR3 region has 15 residues. Trimming took 10 bases from V and 4 from J; bases not matched to a gene: 14. Germline V gene lookup returns CDR1 ENHRY and CDR2 SYGVKD. The CDR3 loop reads CATSRTGTGRYEQYF. DNA of the CDR3: TGTGCCACCTCAAGGACCGGGACAGGGAGATACGAGCAGTACTTC.

J is TRBJ1-1 and V is TRBV5-6; TRBD1 is a possible D gene (6 bases). CDR3 length: 13 residues. V was trimmed by 1 base and J by 6 bases, leaving 10 bases between them. CDR1 is SGHDT and CDR2 is YYEEEE in the germline V gene. In nucleotides, the CDR3 is TGTGCCAGCAGCTTGTTACAGGGACCTGAAGCTTTCTTT. Translating it yields CASSLLQGPEAFF.

This sequence joins TRBV10-3 and TRBJ1-1; tentative D call: TRBD1 (6 bases). CDR3 length: 15 residues. Trimming cost V 3 bases and J 1 base, with 12 bases left between them. Germline V lookup: CDR1 ENHRY, CDR2 SYGVKD. The CDR3 DNA follows: TGTGCCATCAGTGATAAGAGGACAGCGAACACTGAAGCTTTCTTT. This codes for CAISDKRTANTEAFF.

The chain has TRBV6-5 and TRBJ1-2; D gene ambiguous. There are 16 residues in the CDR3. CDR1 and CDR2 from the germline V gene are MNHEY and SVGAGI. V lost 4 bases to trimming and J lost 5 bases, with 20 bases between them. The DNA for the CDR3 is TGTGCCAGCAGTTCCCAGATCGACGGTGGGATATATGGCTACACCTTC. It yields the protein CASSSQIDGGIYGYTF.

This rearrangement joins TRBV6-6 to TRBJ1-1; TRBD1 matches at 7 bases. There are 14 residues in the CDR3. The V segment lost 4 bases and the J segment 0 bases; nucleotides outside the gene matches: 2. CDR1 is MNHNY, CDR2 SVGAGI, per germline (reference sequence). The CDR3 sequence is CASSSGTVNTEAFF. The CDR3 DNA sequence: TGTGCCAGCAGTTCCGGGACAGTGAACACTGAAGCTTTCTTT.

The V call is TRBV7-8, the J call TRBJ1-1; D not resolved. This CDR3 is built from 15 residues. V was shortened by 0 bases and J by 2 bases, with 10 bases between the two germline ends. Germline CDR1 SGHVS, CDR2 FQNEAQ. CDR3 protein: CASSLARVVNTEAFF. CDR3 in DNA: TGTGCCAGCAGCTTAGCGAGGGTCGTTAACACTGAAGCTTTCTTT.

The chain recombines TRBV25-1 with TRBJ1-5; D is unresolved. This CDR3 has 13 amino acids. Trimming cost V 8 bases and J 0 bases, with 8 bases left between them. Germline CDR1 and CDR2: MGHDK and SYGVNS. CDR3 in amino acids: CASQGYSNQPQHF. The CDR3 DNA sequence: TGTGCCAGCCAAGGGTATAGCAATCAGCCCCAGCATTTT.

This chain uses TRBV5-6 with TRBJ1-4; D is uncertain. The CDR3 is 13 amino acids. Per germline, CDR1 SGHDT and CDR2 YYEEEE. V was trimmed by 2 bases and J by 3 bases, leaving 5 bases between them. In nucleotides, the CDR3 is TGTGCCAGCAGCTTTCAAGCTAATGAAAAACTGTTTTTT. This encodes CASSFQANEKLFF. The full variable domain, with the rest looked up from reference TRBV5-6 and TRBJ1-4, is DAGVTQSPTHLIKTRGQQVTLRCSPKSGHDTVSWYQQALGQGPQFIFQYYEEEERQRGNFPDRFSGHQFPNYSSELNVNALLLGDSALYLCASSFQANEKLFFGSGTQLSVL.

This rearrangement joins TRBV9 to TRBJ2-1; D perhaps matches TRBD2 (6 bases). Trimming left V 3 bases short and J 0 bases short, with 16 bases between. In germline, CDR1 is SGDLS, CDR2 YYNGEE. CDR3 length: 17 residues. This CDR3 is CASSEQVDGSSYNEQFF. In DNA form, the CDR3 reads TGTGCCAGCAGCGAGCAAGTGGACGGGAGCTCCTACAATGAGCAGTTCTTC.

This clone appeared a few times. The chain has TRBV6-6 and TRBJ1-1, with a possible D match to TRBD1 (5 bases). The CDR3 runs to 13 residues. CDR1 and CDR2 (germline): MNHNY, SVGAGI (reference sequence). V was shortened by 5 bases and J by 6 bases, with 13 bases between the two germline ends. The CDR3 region is CASSRGELSEAFF. CDR3 DNA: TGTGCCAGCAGTAGGGGTGAGCTGTCTGAAGCTTTCTTT.

V usage is TRBV27 and J usage is TRBJ2-1, with D perhaps given as TRBD1 or TRBD2 (5 bases each). CDR1 and CDR2 (germline): MNHEY, SMNVEV (reference sequence). Trimming removed 5 bases at V and 6 bases at J, with 23 bases between. The CDR3 is made up of 17 amino acids. This CDR3 reads CASSISAGAALVNEQFF. DNA of the CDR3: TGTGCCAGCAGTATTTCCGCCGGGGCCGCGCTTGTCAATGAGCAGTTCTTC.

V is TRBV6-1 and J is TRBJ1-2; a possible D gene is TRBD1 (6 bases). Trimming removed 2 bases at V and 1 base at J, with 14 bases between. Germline loops: CDR1 MNHNS, CDR2 SASEGT. The CDR3 is 16 residues long. CDR3 sequence (DNA): TGTGCCAGCAGTGAAAGGTCAACAGGGCTTAACTATGGCTACACCTTC. Translated: CASSERSTGLNYGYTF.

This clone was counted a few times. The V gene is TRBV7-8, the J gene TRBJ2-5, with 11 bases matching TRBD1. The germline V gene has CDR1 SGHVS and CDR2 FQNEAQ. This CDR3 has 19 amino acids. After removal of 0 bases from V and 6 bases from J, the junction contained 15 bases not matched to a gene. DNA of the CDR3: TGTGCCAGCAGCTTAGCTGAACTACTAGGACAGGGGGCGGGAAAGACCCAGTACTTC. Amino acid sequence: CASSLAELLGQGAGKTQYF.

V gene TRBV6-1 combines with J gene TRBJ2-3; tentatively, D is TRBD2 (5 bases). V lost 2 bases to trimming and J lost 14 bases, with 17 bases between them. CDR1 MNHNS and CDR2 SASEGT come from the germline V gene. The CDR3 runs to 13 residues. Here the CDR3 reads CASSETRGLIAYF. The CDR3, as DNA: TGTGCCAGCAGTGAAACCCGGGGATTGATCGCGTATTTT.

This clone is a singleton in its sample. This chain connects TRBV7-8 to TRBJ2-1; tentatively, D is TRBD1 (6 bases). CDR1 is SGHVS, CDR2 FQNEAQ, per germline. The CDR3 sequence is 15 residues long. The V gene lost 2 bases and the J gene lost 4 bases, with 12 bases spanning the gap. The DNA for the CDR3 is TGTGCCAGCAGCTTACTGGGACAAGATTACAATGAGCAGTTCTTC. It encodes CASSLLGQDYNEQFF.

This rearrangement joins TRBV4-3 to TRBJ1-2; a weak D match, TRBD1 (5 bases). Between the trimmed V and J ends, which lost 1 base and 4 bases, there was a span of 10 bases. From germline, CDR1 is LGHNA and CDR2 YSLEER. The CDR3 spans 14 residues. CDR3 region: CASSQVGRGYGYTF. As DNA, the CDR3 is TGCGCCAGCAGCCAAGTGGGACGGGGCTATGGCTACACCTTC.

The rearrangement joins TRBV6-6 to TRBJ2-7; 7 bases are shared with TRBD2. This CDR3 spans 15 amino acids. Losses at the gene ends were 6 bases for V and 4 bases for J; bases not matched to a gene: 12. The germline V gene encodes CDR1 MNHNY and CDR2 SVGAGI (reference sequence). CDR3 bases: TGTGCCAGCAGCTTAGGCTCCACCGGGGGGTACGAGCAGTACTTC. Its protein is CASSLGSTGGYEQYF.

The chain uses TRBV19 and TRBJ1-3; TRBD1 is a possible D gene (5 bases). The CDR3 is made up of 17 amino acids. The V gene's germline CDR1 is LNHDA and CDR2 SQIVND (reference sequence). Trimming pared 5 bases from V and 0 bases from J, leaving 17 bases between. As DNA, the CDR3 is TGTGCCAGTAGTGCTGGGACTACCTTAAACTCTGGAAACACCATATATTTT. It codes for CASSAGTTLNSGNTIYF. The variable domain in full, with the rest retrieved from reference TRBV19 and TRBJ1-3, is DGGITQSPKYLFRKEGQNVTLSCEQNLNHDAMYWYRQDPGQGLRLIYYSQIVNDFQKGDIAEGYSVSREKKESFPLTVTSAQKNPTAFYLCASSAGTTLNSGNTIYFGEGSWLTVV.

The V and J genes are TRBV30 and TRBJ2-7; possibly TRBD2 for D (5 bases). The CDR3 runs 13 residues. Germline V gene data show CDR1 as GTSNPN and CDR2 as SVGIG (reference sequence). The ends were cut back, 5 bases at V and 3 bases at J, with 14 bases in the middle. In nucleotides, the CDR3 is TGTGCCTGGCGGAGGACGGATCTCTACGAGCAGTACTTC. Protein product: CAWRRTDLYEQYF.

The chain combines TRBV5-4 with TRBJ2-2, with 7 nucleotides matching TRBD1. Per the germline V gene, CDR1 is SGHNT and CDR2 is YYREEE (reference sequence). Unmatched junction bases numbered 10, after V lost 3 bases and J lost 5 bases. CDR3 size: 16 residues. The CDR3 reads CASSSILNRGTGELFF. The CDR3 nucleotides read TGTGCCAGCAGCTCCATCCTCAACAGGGGTACCGGGGAGCTGTTTTTT.

V usage is TRBV5-1 and J usage is TRBJ2-7, with D tentatively TRBD1 or TRBD2 (5 bases each). The CDR3 extends over 15 amino acids. Germline CDR1 reads SGHRS; CDR2 reads YFSETQ. The V gene lost 0 bases and the J gene lost 5 bases, with 15 bases spanning the gap. The CDR3, as DNA: TGCGCCAGCAGCTTGGCCAGGGACGGGAACCACGAGCAGTACTTC. Amino acids: CASSLARDGNHEQYF. Full variable domain (rest looked up from reference TRBV5-1 and TRBJ2-7): KAGVTQTPRYLIKTRGQQVTLSCSPISGHRSVSWYQQTPGQGLQFLFEYFSETQRNKGNFPGRFSGRQFSNSRSEMNVSTLELGDSALYLCASSLARDGNHEQYFGPGTRLTVT.

This rearrangement joins TRBV6-5 to TRBJ2-2; either TRBD1 or TRBD2 may supply D (5 bases each). Germline V gene sequence: CDR1 MNHEY, CDR2 SVGAGI. V lost 8 bases, J lost 4 bases, and 17 bases lay in between. The CDR3 loop spans 15 amino acids. The CDR3 loop is CASSGPDGFTGELFF. The CDR3 DNA is TGTGCCAGCTCGGGACCCGACGGATTCACCGGGGAGCTGTTTTTT.

This clone turned up a few times. This chain links TRBV6-5 with TRBJ1-4; TRBD1 matches 11 bases. There are 16 residues in the CDR3. J lost 11 bases, V lost 0 bases, and 8 bases had no gene match. In germline, CDR1 is MNHEY, CDR2 SVGAGI. CDR3 loop: CASSYSRTGGLRKLFF. CDR3 nucleotides: TGTGCCAGCAGTTACTCCCGGACAGGGGGCCTTCGGAAACTGTTTTTT.

This clone counts as large. The rearrangement links TRBV7-9 to TRBJ1-1, with D tentatively TRBD1 (5 bases). Germline V gene lookup returns CDR1 SEHNR and CDR2 FQNEAQ (reference sequence). With 7 bases removed from V and 11 bases from J, the gap between germline ends came to 23 bases. The CDR3 loop spans 14 amino acids. CDR3 in amino acids: CASNSLGTDLGAFF. The CDR3 DNA reads as TGTGCCAGCAACTCACTAGGGACGGACCTTGGGGCTTTCTTT.

The table lists this clone with a few counts. The chain employs TRBV6-5 and TRBJ2-1, with D possibly matching TRBD2 (6 bases). The germline CDR1 and CDR2 sequences are MNHEY and SVGAGI. V lost 5 bases and J lost 6, with 11 bases in between. The CDR3 loop spans 13 amino acids. The CDR3 DNA reads as TGTGCCAGCAGTAAGGGACTTCGCAATGAGCAGTTCTTC. It encodes CASSKGLRNEQFF.

This clone was counted once. The chain carries TRBV7-8 and TRBJ2-7, with a tentative D call TRBD2 (6 bases). The length of the CDR3 is 15 residues. Germline V gene sequence: CDR1 SGHVS, CDR2 FQNEAQ. V shed 5 bases and J shed 2 bases, with 16 bases lying between them. The chain's CDR3 is CASSPKLGGPYEQYF. For the CDR3, the DNA is TGTGCCAGCAGCCCCAAGTTGGGAGGCCCCTACGAGCAGTACTTC.

The rearrangement links TRBV5-4 to TRBJ1-2; no reliable D call. The V gene lost 2 bases and the J gene lost 3 bases, with 11 bases spanning the gap. Looked up from germline, CDR1 is SGHNT and CDR2 is YYREEE (reference sequence). The CDR3 consists of 14 residues. The CDR3 nucleotides read TGTGCCAGCAGCTTTTATTCCTTAGACTATGGCTACACCTTC. Protein sequence: CASSFYSLDYGYTF.

V gene TRBV11-3 combines with J gene TRBJ2-5; 7 nucleotides match TRBD1. Germline CDR1 SGHNT, CDR2 YENEEA. This CDR3 is built from 14 residues. The V segment lost 4 bases and the J segment 1 base; nucleotides outside the gene matches: 3. The CDR3 sequence: CASSSWDSQETQYF. The CDR3 DNA follows: TGTGCCAGCAGCTCATGGGACAGCCAAGAGACCCAGTACTTC.

The chain uses TRBV7-3 and TRBJ2-1; perhaps TRBD2 as D (5 bases). The germline CDR1 and CDR2 sequences are SGHTA and FQGTGA. Trimming took off 5 bases at V and 3 bases at J, with 11 bases between the two ends. This CDR3 is built from 14 residues. The CDR3 bases are TGTGCCAGCAGCCCCCGAGCGGACTACAATGAGCAGTTCTTC. Its translation: CASSPRADYNEQFF.